Each of the 11 T cell receptor beta chains below was sequenced from the same sample in a study of T-cell reconstitution after alpha-beta-depleted transplantation in children (TCRdb year 2016). Libraries came from PCR. Sequenced using an Illumina HiSeq 2500. To normalize quantification of the TCRbeta repertoire, the TCR libraries were built with molecular barcoding that relied on unique molecular identifiers. The public reads were quality trimmed at Q25 with fastp and then assembled into clones with MiXCR by TCRdb, keeping productive beta chains. Duplicate CDR3 protein sequences are folded into a single record with the most common DNA and genes. This sample lists about 200,000 distinct CDR3 sequences; 14% to 15% were detected once. The leading ten clones occupy roughly 13% of the sample. Sequenced material: PBMCs from the stem cell graft donor, taken from the stem cell graft. The source is a human donor who donated a stem cell graft to a child with acute lymphoblastic leukemia.

At least ten counts were recorded for this clonotype. The chain uses TRBV6-1 and TRBJ1-1; perhaps TRBD1 as D (6 bases). The CDR3 sequence is 13 residues long. The germline V and J ends were trimmed by 7 bases and 6 bases, with 15 bases remaining between them. From germline, CDR1 is MNHNS and CDR2 SASEGT. CDR3 in DNA: TGTGCCAGCACCTTGACAGGAGGCGCTGAAGCTTTCTTT. Its translation is CASTLTGGAEAFF.

This chain connects TRBV6-1 to TRBJ1-3; 10 bases map to TRBD1. V trimming: 2 bases; J trimming: 16 bases; junction bases outside the gene matches: 5. Germline CDR1 is MNHNS and CDR2 is SASEGT. This CDR3 region has 12 residues. CDR3 amino acids: CASSESTGQGYF. CDR3 coding DNA: TGTGCCAGCAGTGAATCGACGGGACAGGGGTATTTT.

This clonotype was found many times. The J gene is TRBJ2-2, the V gene TRBV29-1; unclear D gene. V was trimmed by 0 bases and J by 2 bases, leaving 7 bases between them. The germline gives CDR1 SQVTM, CDR2 ANQGSEA. The CDR3 has 14 residues. CDR3 loop: CSVEDSSNTGELFF. DNA for the CDR3: TGCAGCGTTGAAGATTCCTCCAACACCGGGGAGCTGTTTTTT.

This clonotype was found a few times. This sequence joins TRBV11-2 and TRBJ2-1; D is perhaps TRBD1 or TRBD2 (5 bases each). From germline, CDR1 is SGHAT and CDR2 FQNNGV. This CDR3 is 17 amino acids long. V shed 2 bases and J shed 4 bases, with 18 bases lying between them. The DNA for the CDR3 is TGTGCCAGCAGCTTACTTTCACGGGGACGTCGGTACAATGAGCAGTTCTTC. The encoded protein is CASSLLSRGRRYNEQFF. Full variable domain (remainder filled in from reference TRBV11-2 and TRBJ2-1): EAGVAQSPRYKIIEKRQSVAFWCNPISGHATLYWYQQILGQGPKLLIQFQNNGVVDDSQLPKDRFSAERLKGVDSTLKIQPAKLEDSAVYLCASSLLSRGRRYNEQFFGPGTRLTVL.

V gene TRBV5-1 combines with J gene TRBJ1-2; the D is unclear. Germline loops: CDR1 SGHRS, CDR2 YFSETQ. The length of the CDR3 is 14 residues. The V end lost 1 base, the J end lost 2 bases, and 9 bases lay between the germline ends. CDR3 nucleotide sequence: TGCGCCAGCAGCTTGAATGGCCGGAACTATGGCTACACCTTC. Protein: CASSLNGRNYGYTF. The full variable domain, in which reference TRBV5-1 and TRBJ1-2 provide the parts outside the CDR3, is KAGVTQTPRYLIKTRGQQVTLSCSPISGHRSVSWYQQTPGQGLQFLFEYFSETQRNKGNFPGRFSGRQFSNSRSEMNVSTLELGDSALYLCASSLNGRNYGYTFGSGTRLTVV.

This clonotype has ten or more counts. V and J are TRBV29-1 and TRBJ1-1; D perhaps matches TRBD1 (5 bases). The CDR3 contains 13 residues. Trimming took off 3 bases at V and 1 base at J, with 9 bases between the two ends. Germline V gene data show CDR1 as SQVTM and CDR2 as ANQGSEA. The DNA for the CDR3 is TGCAGCGTTGACCCTACAGGGAACACTGAAGCTTTCTTT. Its protein is CSVDPTGNTEAFF.

There are a few counts of this clonotype. The chain carries TRBV4-1 and TRBJ2-5; a weak D match, TRBD1 (7 bases). This CDR3 contains 17 residues. Germline CDR1 is MGHRA and CDR2 is YSYEKL. Trimming removed 3 bases at V and 1 base at J, with 18 bases between. The CDR3 DNA reads TGCGCCAGCAGCCAGGATTCTTACAGGGGAGGCCAAGAGACCCAGTACTTC. Protein: CASSQDSYRGGQETQYF.

A few counts support this clonotype. V and J are TRBV6-1 and TRBJ1-5; D remains unclear. Per the germline V gene, CDR1 is MNHNS and CDR2 is SASEGT. V gave up 6 bases and J gave up 3 bases, with 12 bases separating them. The CDR3 contains 14 residues. The CDR3 DNA reads as TGTGCCAGCAGCCTTCGACCGTACAATCAGCCCCAGCATTTT. This gives the protein CASSLRPYNQPQHF.

The chain combines TRBV18 with TRBJ1-4; a possible D gene is TRBD1 (6 bases). V was clipped by 4 bases and J by 2 bases, with 14 bases between them. CDR1 and CDR2 (germline): KGHSH, LQKENI. This CDR3 is built from 16 residues. The CDR3 sequence: CASSLQGVWTNEKLFF. DNA for the CDR3: TGTGCCAGCTCACTACAGGGTGTGTGGACTAATGAAAAACTGTTTTTT.

The table lists this clonotype with many counts. The chain combines TRBV5-1 with TRBJ2-1, with D possibly matching TRBD2 (5 bases). The germline V gene has CDR1 SGHRS and CDR2 YFSETQ. This CDR3 is built from 13 residues. Between the trimmed V and J ends, which lost 4 bases and 8 bases, there was a span of 13 bases. The CDR3 region is CASSTLAGDEQFF. The CDR3 DNA follows: TGCGCCAGCAGCACGCTGGCGGGCGATGAGCAGTTCTTC.

This clonotype was picked up many times. J is TRBJ2-1 and V is TRBV5-5; TRBD2 might be the D (6 bases). The ends were cut back, 0 bases at V and 8 bases at J, with 18 bases in the middle. The CDR3 consists of 16 residues. Germline V gene lookup returns CDR1 SGHKS and CDR2 YYEKEE (reference sequence). As DNA, the CDR3 is TGTGCCAGCAGCTTGGGTTTAGCGGTTTCTTGGGATGAGCAGTTCTTC. Amino acids: CASSLGLAVSWDEQFF.